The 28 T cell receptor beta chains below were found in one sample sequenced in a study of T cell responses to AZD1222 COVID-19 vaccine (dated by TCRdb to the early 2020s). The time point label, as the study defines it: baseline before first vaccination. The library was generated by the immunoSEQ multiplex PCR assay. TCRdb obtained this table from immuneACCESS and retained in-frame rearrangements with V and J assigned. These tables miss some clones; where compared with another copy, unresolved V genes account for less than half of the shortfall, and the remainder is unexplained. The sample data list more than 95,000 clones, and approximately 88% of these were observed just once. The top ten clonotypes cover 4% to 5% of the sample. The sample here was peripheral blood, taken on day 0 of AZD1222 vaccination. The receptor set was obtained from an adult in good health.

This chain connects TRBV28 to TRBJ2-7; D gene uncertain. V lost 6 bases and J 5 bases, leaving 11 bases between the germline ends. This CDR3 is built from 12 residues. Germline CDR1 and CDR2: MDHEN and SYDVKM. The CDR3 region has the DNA TGTGCCAGCAGAGACCCTAGTGACGAGCAGTACTTC. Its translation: CASRDPSDEQYF.

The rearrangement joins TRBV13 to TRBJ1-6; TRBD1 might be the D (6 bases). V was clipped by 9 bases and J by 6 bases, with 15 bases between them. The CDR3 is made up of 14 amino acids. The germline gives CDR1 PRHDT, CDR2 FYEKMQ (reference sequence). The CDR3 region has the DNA TGTGCCAGTGGGGACATGGGATCTAATTCACCCCTCCACTTT. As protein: CASGDMGSNSPLHF.

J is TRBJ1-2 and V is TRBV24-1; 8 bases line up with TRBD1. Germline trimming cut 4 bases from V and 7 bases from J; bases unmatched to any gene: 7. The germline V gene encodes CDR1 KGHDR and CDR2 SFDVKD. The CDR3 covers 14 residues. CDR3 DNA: TGTGCCACCAGTGAGCATAACAGGGGGATTGGCTACACCTTC. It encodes CATSEHNRGIGYTF.

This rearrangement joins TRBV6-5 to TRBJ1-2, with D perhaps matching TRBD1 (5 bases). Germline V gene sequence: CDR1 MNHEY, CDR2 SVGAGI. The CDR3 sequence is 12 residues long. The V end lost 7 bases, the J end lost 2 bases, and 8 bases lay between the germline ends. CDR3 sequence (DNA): TGTGCCAGCACCGGGACGAACTATGGCTACACCTTC. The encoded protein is CASTGTNYGYTF.

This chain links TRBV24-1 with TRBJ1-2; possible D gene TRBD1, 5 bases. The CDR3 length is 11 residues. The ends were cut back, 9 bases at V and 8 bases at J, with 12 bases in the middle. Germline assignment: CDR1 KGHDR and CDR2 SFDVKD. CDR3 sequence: CATGDGRGYTF. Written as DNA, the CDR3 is TGTGCCACCGGGGACGGGAGAGGCTACACCTTC.

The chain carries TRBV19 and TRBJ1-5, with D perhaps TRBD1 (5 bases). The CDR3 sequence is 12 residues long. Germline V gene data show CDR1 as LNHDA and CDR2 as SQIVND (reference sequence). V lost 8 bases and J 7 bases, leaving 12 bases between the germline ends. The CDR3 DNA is TGTGCCAGTCTAGCAGGGACGCAGCCCCAGCATTTT. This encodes CASLAGTQPQHF.

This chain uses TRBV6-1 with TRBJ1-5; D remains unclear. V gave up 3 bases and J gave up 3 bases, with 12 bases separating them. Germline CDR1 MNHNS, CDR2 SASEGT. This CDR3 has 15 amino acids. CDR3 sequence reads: CASSDPIEPNQPQHF. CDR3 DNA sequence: TGTGCCAGCAGTGATCCAATTGAACCCAATCAGCCCCAGCATTTT.

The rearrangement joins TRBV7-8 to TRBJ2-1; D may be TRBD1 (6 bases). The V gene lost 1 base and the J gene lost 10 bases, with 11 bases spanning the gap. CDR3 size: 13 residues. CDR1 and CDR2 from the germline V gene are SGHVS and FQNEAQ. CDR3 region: CASSLDRVFEQFF. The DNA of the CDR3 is TGTGCCAGCAGCTTAGACAGGGTGTTCGAGCAGTTCTTC.

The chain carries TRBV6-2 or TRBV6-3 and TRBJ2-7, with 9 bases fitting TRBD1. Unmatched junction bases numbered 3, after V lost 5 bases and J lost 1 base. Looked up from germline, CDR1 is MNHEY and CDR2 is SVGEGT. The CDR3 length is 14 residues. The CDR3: CASSGTGTSYEQYF. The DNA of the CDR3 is TGTGCCAGCAGTGGGACAGGGACGTCCTACGAGCAGTACTTC.

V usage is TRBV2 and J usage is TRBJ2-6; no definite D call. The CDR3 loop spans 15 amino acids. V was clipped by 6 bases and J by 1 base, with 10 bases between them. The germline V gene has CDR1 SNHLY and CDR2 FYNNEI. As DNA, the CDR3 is TGTGCCAGCAGCGCGGCAGAGTCTGGGGCCAACGTCCTGACTTTC. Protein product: CASSAAESGANVLTF.

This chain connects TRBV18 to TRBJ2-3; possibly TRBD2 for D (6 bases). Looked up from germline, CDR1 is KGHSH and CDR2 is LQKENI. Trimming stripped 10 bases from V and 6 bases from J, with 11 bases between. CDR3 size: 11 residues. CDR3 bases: TGTGCCACCCGACTAGTGGATACGCAGTATTTT. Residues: CATRLVDTQYF.

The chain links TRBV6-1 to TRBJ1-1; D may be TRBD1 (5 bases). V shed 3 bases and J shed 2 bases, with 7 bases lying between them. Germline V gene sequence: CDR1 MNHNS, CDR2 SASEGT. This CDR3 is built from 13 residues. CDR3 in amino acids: CASSDRANTEAFF. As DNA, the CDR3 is TGTGCCAGCAGTGACAGGGCCAACACTGAAGCTTTCTTT.

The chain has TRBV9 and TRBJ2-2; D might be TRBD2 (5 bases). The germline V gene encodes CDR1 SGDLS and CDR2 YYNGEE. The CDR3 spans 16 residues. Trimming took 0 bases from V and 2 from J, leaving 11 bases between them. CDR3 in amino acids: CASSVGAVFNTGELFF. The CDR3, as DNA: TGTGCCAGCAGCGTAGGAGCGGTCTTCAACACCGGGGAGCTGTTTTTT.

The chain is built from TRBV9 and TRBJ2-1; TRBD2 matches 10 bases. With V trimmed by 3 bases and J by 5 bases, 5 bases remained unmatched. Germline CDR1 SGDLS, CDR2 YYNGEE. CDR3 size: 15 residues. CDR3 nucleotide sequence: TGTGCCAGCAGCGAAAGCGGGGGGGCCAACAATGAGCAGTTCTTC. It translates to CASSESGGANNEQFF.

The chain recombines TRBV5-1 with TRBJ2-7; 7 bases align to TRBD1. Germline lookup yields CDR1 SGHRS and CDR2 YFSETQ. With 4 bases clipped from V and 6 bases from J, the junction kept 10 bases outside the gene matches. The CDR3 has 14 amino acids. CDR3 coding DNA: TGCGCCAGCAGCCCTCGGACAGGATCCAGCGAGCAGTACTTC. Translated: CASSPRTGSSEQYF.

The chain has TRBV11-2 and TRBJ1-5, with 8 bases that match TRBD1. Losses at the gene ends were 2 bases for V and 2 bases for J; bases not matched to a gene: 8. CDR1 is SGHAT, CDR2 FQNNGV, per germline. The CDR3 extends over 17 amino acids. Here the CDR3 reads CASSLRTGGNGNQPQHF. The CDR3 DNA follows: TGTGCCAGCAGCTTAAGAACAGGGGGAAATGGCAATCAGCCCCAGCATTTT.

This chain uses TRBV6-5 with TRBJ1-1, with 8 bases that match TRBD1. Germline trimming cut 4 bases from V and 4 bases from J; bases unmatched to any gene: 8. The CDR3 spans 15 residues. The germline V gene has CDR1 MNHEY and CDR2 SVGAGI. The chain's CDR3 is CASSSQSTGGTEAFF. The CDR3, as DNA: TGTGCCAGCAGTTCCCAATCCACAGGGGGCACTGAAGCTTTCTTT.

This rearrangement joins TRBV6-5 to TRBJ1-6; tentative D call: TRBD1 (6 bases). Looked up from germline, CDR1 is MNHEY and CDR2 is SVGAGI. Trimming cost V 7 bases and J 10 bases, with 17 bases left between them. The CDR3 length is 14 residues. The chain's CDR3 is CASKVTEGGSPLHF. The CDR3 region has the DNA TGTGCCAGCAAGGTTACAGAAGGGGGGTCACCCCTCCACTTT.

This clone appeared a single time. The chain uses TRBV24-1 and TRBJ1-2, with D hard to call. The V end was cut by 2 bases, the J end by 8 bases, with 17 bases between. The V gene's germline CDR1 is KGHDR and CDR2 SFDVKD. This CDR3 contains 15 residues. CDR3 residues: CATSDSGSERAGYTF. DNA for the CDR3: TGTGCCACCAGTGATTCTGGATCGGAACGTGCGGGCTACACCTTC.

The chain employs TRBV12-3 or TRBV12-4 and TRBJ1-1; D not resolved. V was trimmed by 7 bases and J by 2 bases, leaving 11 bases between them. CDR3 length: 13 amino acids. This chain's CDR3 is CASTLPPNTEAFF. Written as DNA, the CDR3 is TGTGCCAGCACCCTCCCCCCAAACACTGAAGCTTTCTTT.

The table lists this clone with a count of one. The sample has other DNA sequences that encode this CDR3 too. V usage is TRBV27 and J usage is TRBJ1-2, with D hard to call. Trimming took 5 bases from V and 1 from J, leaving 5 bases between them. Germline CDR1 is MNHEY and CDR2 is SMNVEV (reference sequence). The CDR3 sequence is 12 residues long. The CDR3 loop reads CASSSNNYGYTF. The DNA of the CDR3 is TGTGCCAGCAGTAGTAATAACTATGGCTACACCTTC.

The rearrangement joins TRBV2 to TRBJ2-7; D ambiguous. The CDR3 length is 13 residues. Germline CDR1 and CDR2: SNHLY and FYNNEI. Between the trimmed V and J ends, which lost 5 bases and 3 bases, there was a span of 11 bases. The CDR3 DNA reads TGTGCCAGCAGTCGGTCCCGGGTCTACGAGCAGTACTTC. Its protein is CASSRSRVYEQYF.

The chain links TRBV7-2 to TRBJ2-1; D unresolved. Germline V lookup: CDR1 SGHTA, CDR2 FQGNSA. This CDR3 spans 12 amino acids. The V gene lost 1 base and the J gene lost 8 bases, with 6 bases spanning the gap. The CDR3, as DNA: TGTGCCAGCAGCTTAGAAGGTTATGAGCAGTTCTTC. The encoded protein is CASSLEGYEQFF.

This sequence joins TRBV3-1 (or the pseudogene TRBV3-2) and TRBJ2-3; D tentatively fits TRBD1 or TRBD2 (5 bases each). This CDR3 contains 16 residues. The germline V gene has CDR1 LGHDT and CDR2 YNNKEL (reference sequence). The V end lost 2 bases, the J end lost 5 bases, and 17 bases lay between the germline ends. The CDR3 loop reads CASSQRGGGKGDTQYF. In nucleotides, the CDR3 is TGTGCCAGCAGCCAAAGGGGTGGGGGAAAGGGAGATACGCAGTATTTT.

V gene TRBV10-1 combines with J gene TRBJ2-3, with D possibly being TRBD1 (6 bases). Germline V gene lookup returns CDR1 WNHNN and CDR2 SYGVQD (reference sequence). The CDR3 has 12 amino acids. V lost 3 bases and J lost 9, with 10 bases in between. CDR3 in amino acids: CASSDSGGTQYF. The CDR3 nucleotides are TGCGCCAGCAGTGATAGTGGGGGCACGCAGTATTTT.

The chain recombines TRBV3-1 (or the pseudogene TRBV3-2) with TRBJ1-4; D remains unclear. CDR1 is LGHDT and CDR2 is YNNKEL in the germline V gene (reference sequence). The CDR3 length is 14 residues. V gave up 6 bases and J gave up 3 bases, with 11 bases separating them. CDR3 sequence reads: CASSRSSANEKLFF. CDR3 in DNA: TGTGCCAGCAGTCGATCCTCCGCTAATGAAAAACTGTTTTTT.

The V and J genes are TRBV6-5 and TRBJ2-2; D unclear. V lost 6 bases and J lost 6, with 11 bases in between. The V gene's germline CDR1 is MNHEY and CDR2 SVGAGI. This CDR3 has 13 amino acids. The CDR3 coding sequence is TGTGCCAGCAGCAGACGAAACCCCGGGGAGCTGTTTTTT. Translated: CASSRRNPGELFF.

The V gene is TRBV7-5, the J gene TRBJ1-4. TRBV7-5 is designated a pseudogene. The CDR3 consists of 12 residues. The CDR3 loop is CARRVGNEKLFF. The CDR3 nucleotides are TGTGCCAGAAGGGTGGGGAATGAAAAACTGTTTTTT.